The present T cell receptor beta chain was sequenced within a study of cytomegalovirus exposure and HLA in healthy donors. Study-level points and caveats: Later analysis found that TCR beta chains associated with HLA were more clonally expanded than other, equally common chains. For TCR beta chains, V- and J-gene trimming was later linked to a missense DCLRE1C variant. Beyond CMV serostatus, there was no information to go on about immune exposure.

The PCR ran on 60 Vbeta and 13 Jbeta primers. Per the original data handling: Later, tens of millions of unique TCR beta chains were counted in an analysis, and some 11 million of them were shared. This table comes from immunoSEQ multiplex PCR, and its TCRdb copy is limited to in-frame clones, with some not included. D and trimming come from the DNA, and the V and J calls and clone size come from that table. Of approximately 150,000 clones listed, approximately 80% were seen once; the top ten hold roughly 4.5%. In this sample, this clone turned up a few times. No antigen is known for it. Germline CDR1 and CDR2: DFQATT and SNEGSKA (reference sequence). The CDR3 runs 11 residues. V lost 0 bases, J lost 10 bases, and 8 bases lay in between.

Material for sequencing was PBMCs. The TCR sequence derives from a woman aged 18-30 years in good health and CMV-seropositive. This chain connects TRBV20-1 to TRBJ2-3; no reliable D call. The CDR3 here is CSARDGRAQYF. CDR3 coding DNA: TGCAGTGCTAGAGATGGTCGGGCGCAGTATTTT.